This passage covers 29 T cell receptor beta chains from one sample sequenced in a study of blood T cell repertoires in COVID-19 (dated by TCRdb to about 2020). Libraries were constructed by the immunoSEQ multiplex PCR assay. The table was pulled from immuneACCESS by TCRdb, which kept in-frame rearrangements only. Such tables lose some clones; where checked, under half of the loss comes from unresolved V genes, and the rest has no known cause. The sample records roughly 290,000 clones, around 89% of which are singletons. Around 12% of the sample lies in the top ten. Sequences were obtained from peripheral blood. The origin of the receptors is a woman aged 55-69 years with acute or convalescent COVID-19.

In nucleotides, the CDR3 is TGTGCCAGTAGTATCCCCTACGGACAGGGAACTGTAGGGGGTCCGGAGGAGAGGGCGCAGTTCTTC. Protein sequence: CASSIPYGQGTVGGPEERAQFF. V and J are TRBV19 and TRBJ2-1; TRBD1 matches at 8 bases. Germline lookup yields CDR1 LNHDA and CDR2 SQIVND (reference sequence). The V and J ends lost 3 bases and 12 bases, in that order; junction bases with no gene match: 34. There are 22 residues in the CDR3.

The chain employs TRBV27 and TRBJ2-5, with TRBD1 matching over 7 bases. The CDR3 runs to 15 residues. The ends lost 4 bases at V and 2 bases at J; junction bases unmatched: 7. Germline V gene sequence: CDR1 MNHEY, CDR2 SMNVEV (reference sequence). The CDR3 DNA sequence: TGTGCCAGCAGTTCCCACCCGACAGGGCAAGAGACCCAGTACTTC. Its translation is CASSSHPTGQETQYF.

The chain combines TRBV6-5 with TRBJ1-5, with D maybe TRBD1 (6 bases). Germline V gene data show CDR1 as MNHEY and CDR2 as SVGAGI. This CDR3 has 14 residues. V was pared by 6 bases and J by 3 bases, with 12 bases between. CDR3 amino acids: CASSPGQINQPQHF. Written as DNA, the CDR3 is TGTGCCAGCAGCCCCGGACAGATCAATCAGCCCCAGCATTTT.

This chain links TRBV30 with TRBJ1-5; a weak D match, TRBD1 (6 bases). This CDR3 has 13 amino acids. The V end lost 8 bases, the J end lost 5 bases, and 16 bases lay between the germline ends. Germline V gives CDR1 GTSNPN, CDR2 SVGIG (reference sequence). For the CDR3, the DNA is TGTGCCAGATGGACAGACTTGCATCAGCCCCAGCATTTT. This encodes CARWTDLHQPQHF.

V is TRBV29-1 and J is TRBJ2-1, with D possibly matching TRBD1 (6 bases). The germline V gene has CDR1 SQVTM and CDR2 ANQGSEA. The CDR3 totals 15 residues. Trimming pared 4 bases from V and 5 bases from J, leaving 18 bases between. The CDR3 nucleotides are TGCAGCGTTGCCGGACAGCGAGGGCTAAACAATGAGCAGTTCTTC. Protein product: CSVAGQRGLNNEQFF.

The rearrangement links TRBV11-3 to TRBJ2-1, with 8 bases matching TRBD2. Germline lookup yields CDR1 SGHNT and CDR2 YENEEA. The CDR3 covers 16 residues. The junction had 5 bases not matched to a gene; V was cut back by 0 bases and J by 4 bases. CDR3 region: CASSLDVGGAYNEQFF. In DNA, the CDR3 is TGTGCCAGCAGCTTAGACGTCGGGGGGGCGTACAATGAGCAGTTCTTC.

The chain has TRBV9 and TRBJ2-1, with a weak D call TRBD1 (5 bases). This CDR3 region has 18 residues. The V and J ends lost 0 bases and 5 bases respectively, with 21 bases between them. CDR1 and CDR2 (germline): SGDLS, YYNGEE. This CDR3 is CASSVVTTADAGDNEQFF. DNA of the CDR3: TGTGCCAGCAGCGTAGTAACGACAGCAGATGCTGGGGACAATGAGCAGTTCTTC.

The chain carries TRBV13 and TRBJ1-5, with no clear D. The CDR3 has 13 residues. Trimming removed 6 bases from V and 2 bases from J, with 8 bases in between. In germline, CDR1 is PRHDT, CDR2 FYEKMQ (reference sequence). DNA of the CDR3: TGTGCCAGCAGTTCACATGGCAATCAGCCCCAGCATTTT. This gives the protein CASSSHGNQPQHF.

The V and J genes are TRBV7-9 and TRBJ2-7; possibly TRBD1 for D (5 bases). CDR1 is SEHNR and CDR2 is FQNEAQ in the germline V gene (reference sequence). V lost 2 bases and J 2 bases, leaving 13 bases between the germline ends. CDR3 size: 15 residues. The CDR3, as DNA: TGTGCCAGCAGCTTAATCAGGGATGTTACCTACGAGCAGTACTTC. This encodes CASSLIRDVTYEQYF. Full variable domain (remainder filled in from reference TRBV7-9 and TRBJ2-7): DTGVSQNPRHKITKRGQNVTFRCDPISEHNRLYWYRQTLGQGPEFLTYFQNEAQLEKSRLLSDRFSAERPKGSFSTLEIQRTEQGDSAMYLCASSLIRDVTYEQYFGPGTRLTVT.

The chain uses TRBV15 and TRBJ1-3; 10 bases match TRBD1. Unmatched junction bases numbered 6, after V lost 8 bases and J lost 8 bases. This CDR3 region has 13 residues. CDR1 LNHNV and CDR2 YYDKDF come from the germline V gene (reference sequence). CDR3 loop: CATGDRGGDTIYF. The CDR3 DNA reads as TGTGCCACCGGGGACAGGGGTGGTGACACCATATATTTT.

The chain recombines TRBV7-9 with TRBJ2-5; TRBD1 aligns across 9 bases. This CDR3 is built from 16 residues. The germline V gene has CDR1 SEHNR and CDR2 FQNEAQ (reference sequence). Trimming removed 0 bases from V and 4 bases from J; junction bases left unmatched: 6. The CDR3 coding sequence is TGTGCCAGCAGCTTAGCGCAGGGACAGGGAGGAGAGACCCAGTACTTC. Amino acid sequence: CASSLAQGQGGETQYF.

The chain carries TRBV28 and TRBJ2-5; perhaps TRBD1 as D (6 bases). Germline loops: CDR1 MDHEN, CDR2 SYDVKM. The length of the CDR3 is 16 residues. V was shortened by 6 bases and J by 2 bases, with 19 bases between the two germline ends. CDR3 in DNA: TGTGCCAGCAGCCCCTTAGGGACACTGGAACAAGAGACCCAGTACTTC. This gives the protein CASSPLGTLEQETQYF.

The gene calls are TRBV10-3 and TRBJ2-2; 7 bases align to TRBD1. CDR1 is ENHRY, CDR2 SYGVKD, per germline. V gave up 10 bases and J gave up 0 bases; unmatched junction bases: 17. CDR3 size: 18 residues. The CDR3 DNA sequence: TGTGCCACACCCTCGTCCCGGGACAGCCCGCCGAACACCGGGGAGCTGTTTTTT. Protein: CATPSSRDSPPNTGELFF.

The DNA for the CDR3 is TGTGCCAGCAGTGACCACGATTACATCGGCGGGCAGTACTTC. Translating gives CASSDHDYIGGQYF. The chain uses TRBV2 and TRBJ2-7, with no clear D. V was clipped by 3 bases and J by 9 bases, with 18 bases between them. Germline V CDR1 and CDR2: SNHLY, FYNNEI. This CDR3 region has 14 residues.

J is TRBJ2-2 and V is TRBV24-1; 9 nucleotides line up with TRBD1. From germline, CDR1 is KGHDR and CDR2 SFDVKD. The CDR3 runs to 14 residues. Germline trimming cut 9 bases from V and 4 bases from J; bases unmatched to any gene: 5. For the CDR3, the DNA is TGTGCCACCCACGGACAGGGGAGCACCGGGGAGCTGTTTTTT. It translates to CATHGQGSTGELFF.

This chain links TRBV7-9 with TRBJ1-3, with unresolved D. The V gene's germline CDR1 is SEHNR and CDR2 FQNEAQ (reference sequence). The CDR3 extends over 18 amino acids. V was shortened by 3 bases and J by 0 bases, with 18 bases between the two germline ends. CDR3 nucleotide sequence: TGTGCCAGCAGCTTGGAACTAGGAGTGGCGCACTCTGGAAACACCATATATTTT. Amino acid sequence: CASSLELGVAHSGNTIYF.

The rearrangement joins TRBV9 to TRBJ2-6; 8 bases agree with TRBD1. This CDR3 spans 21 amino acids. V gave up 2 bases and J gave up 0 bases; unmatched junction bases: 16. The V gene's germline CDR1 is SGDLS and CDR2 YYNGEE. The chain's CDR3 is CASSVTGTGLPVSSGANVLTF. Here the CDR3 DNA reads TGTGCCAGCAGCGTTACCGGGACAGGACTCCCTGTTAGCTCTGGGGCCAACGTCCTGACTTTC.

This chain links TRBV7-8 with TRBJ2-7, with D unclear. The CDR3 has 14 residues. V gave up 4 bases and J gave up 5 bases, with 15 bases separating them. Germline V CDR1 and CDR2: SGHVS, FQNEAQ. The CDR3 here is CASSSSPFQDEQYF. The CDR3 DNA follows: TGTGCCAGCAGCTCAAGCCCGTTTCAGGACGAGCAGTACTTC.

The V call is TRBV9, the J call TRBJ1-3; D is undetermined. Germline loops: CDR1 SGDLS, CDR2 YYNGEE. The length of the CDR3 is 13 residues. V was pared by 1 base and J by 7 bases, with 9 bases between. This chain's CDR3 is CASSVKTGNTIYF. Here the CDR3 DNA reads TGTGCCAGCAGCGTAAAAACCGGGAACACCATATATTTT.

This sequence joins TRBV7-9 and TRBJ1-5, with 10 bases identical to TRBD1. The CDR3 has 17 amino acids. Germline values: CDR1 SEHNR, CDR2 FQNEAQ (reference sequence). V lost 5 bases to trimming and J lost 2 bases; unmatched junction nucleotides: 9. This CDR3 reads CASSPEDRGLRNQPQHF. CDR3 in DNA: TGTGCCAGCAGCCCAGAAGACAGGGGGCTCCGCAATCAGCCCCAGCATTTT.

The chain couples TRBV3-1 (or the pseudogene TRBV3-2) to TRBJ2-5; 9 bases agree with TRBD2. J lost 14 bases, V lost 1 base, and 14 bases had no gene match. This CDR3 has 15 residues. Germline V gene lookup returns CDR1 LGHDT and CDR2 YNNKEL (reference sequence). CDR3 nucleotides: TGTGCCAGCAGCCAAGGGTCGGGACTAGCATCGTCAGAATACTTC. This sequence encodes CASSQGSGLASSEYF.

This chain links TRBV7-2 with TRBJ1-2, with no clear D. Germline V gene lookup returns CDR1 SGHTA and CDR2 FQGNSA. V lost 5 bases to trimming and J lost 11 bases, with 18 bases between them. The CDR3 runs to 13 residues. The CDR3 protein is CASSADGSAGYTF. DNA for the CDR3: TGTGCCAGCAGCGCAGACGGGTCTGCCGGGTACACCTTC.

V gene TRBV9 combines with J gene TRBJ2-5; 7 bases match TRBD2. From germline, CDR1 is SGDLS and CDR2 YYNGEE. The trim removed 4 bases at V and 5 bases at J, leaving 8 bases unmatched. The CDR3 extends over 14 amino acids. CDR3 region: CASSQGRGVETQYF. CDR3 coding DNA: TGTGCCAGCAGCCAAGGTCGGGGGGTGGAGACCCAGTACTTC. The whole variable domain, filled in from reference TRBV9 and TRBJ2-5, reads DSGVTQTPKHLITATGQRVTLRCSPRSGDLSVYWYQQSLDQGLQFLIQYYNGEERAKGNILERFSAQQFPDLHSELNLSSLELGDSALYFCASSQGRGVETQYFGPGTRLLVL.

This rearrangement joins TRBV3-1 (or the pseudogene TRBV3-2) to TRBJ2-7; 11 nucleotides align to TRBD1. V trimming: 1 base; J trimming: 0 bases; junction bases outside the gene matches: 14. CDR1 LGHDT and CDR2 YNNKEL come from the germline V gene (reference sequence). The CDR3 has 20 residues. The CDR3 reads CASSQGEDRGHPSSSYEQYF. DNA of the CDR3: TGTGCCAGCAGCCAAGGGGAGGACAGGGGGCACCCAAGTAGCTCCTACGAGCAGTACTTC.

This clone was observed a single time. V and J are TRBV14 and TRBJ2-7, with a tentative D call TRBD2 (6 bases). Trimming cost V 0 bases and J 12 bases, with 18 bases left between them. From germline, CDR1 is SGHDN and CDR2 FVKESK. This CDR3 spans 14 amino acids. The CDR3 region is CASSQDPAGLMVYF. For the CDR3, the DNA is TGTGCCAGCAGCCAAGATCCGGCGGGGCTGATGGTGTACTTC.

The V gene is TRBV7-9, the J gene TRBJ2-7, with 9 bases aligning to TRBD1. The CDR3 is 14 amino acids. The ends lost 5 bases at V and 3 bases at J; junction bases unmatched: 5. The germline CDR1 and CDR2 sequences are SEHNR and FQNEAQ (reference sequence). In nucleotides, the CDR3 is TGTGCCAGCAGCACCGGACAGGGGATCTACGAGCAGTACTTC. Translated, it gives CASSTGQGIYEQYF.

V gene TRBV18 combines with J gene TRBJ1-4; D might be TRBD1 (5 bases). The CDR3 loop spans 15 amino acids. V was shortened by 0 bases and J by 8 bases, with 13 bases between the two germline ends. The germline gives CDR1 KGHSH, CDR2 LQKENI. Here the CDR3 reads CASSPPNRGGEKLFF. The CDR3 coding sequence is TGTGCCAGCTCACCACCGAATAGGGGAGGCGAAAAACTGTTTTTT.

This clone was observed a single time. The chain has TRBV2 and TRBJ2-3, with D hard to call. Trimming took off 0 bases at V and 7 bases at J, with 8 bases between the two ends. The CDR3 sequence is 13 residues long. Germline-derived CDR1 and CDR2 are SNHLY and FYNNEI. CDR3: CASSEAESYTQYF. The CDR3 DNA reads TGTGCCAGCAGTGAAGCAGAGAGTTATACGCAGTATTTT.

CDR3 in amino acids: CASSLTMTSNEQFF. The CDR3 nucleotides are TGTGCCAGCAGCTTAACAATGACTAGCAATGAGCAGTTCTTC. The chain is built from TRBV7-3 and TRBJ2-1; possibly TRBD2 for D (6 bases). There are 14 residues in the CDR3. The germline gives CDR1 SGHTA, CDR2 FQGTGA. V lost 0 bases and J lost 6, with 9 bases in between.